What follows describes a single TCR beta chain. What it binds is not known. The CD8+ and CD4+ T cells were negatively isolated, with the TEMRA cells enriched by FACS. The CDR3 length is 15 residues. Deletions cut 5 bases from V and 6 bases from J, with 20 bases between. The V gene's germline CDR1 is SGHTA and CDR2 FQGNSA. The data were taken from a study of CD8 T cells in Susac syndrome. General study points: Individuals included in the TCR sequencing and HLA analysis were acknowledged by the study to be relatively few in number.

After extraction with the RNeasy kit, roughly 0.45 to 1 ug of the RNA was reverse transcribed using random hexamers. An immunoSEQ multiplex PCR amplified TCR beta CDR3 over 54 Vbeta and 13 Jbeta. Using its own MiXCR run on the immunoSEQ multiplex PCR reads, TCRdb lists one record per CDR3 protein. The sample has about 70,000 distinct CDR3 sequences, roughly 95% seen once. The clonotype originates from a human donor with multiple sclerosis. The sequencing sample was made of CD4+ T cells from PBMCs. The chain combines TRBV7-2 with TRBJ2-7; tentatively, D is TRBD1 or TRBD2 (5 bases each). The CDR3 region is CASSPTTGTGREQYF. DNA for the CDR3: TGTGCCAGCAGCCCCACTACCGGGACCGGGCGCGAGCAGTACTTC.